This T cell receptor (beta chain) was observed in a study of blood T cell repertoires in COVID-19. Study in general: T cells, B-cell-depleted T cells, or PBMCs supplied cDNA or gDNA.

V lost 5 bases to trimming and J lost 9 bases, with 20 bases between them. CDR3 length: 14 residues. Germline CDR1 and CDR2: SGHTA and FQGNSA. The data were produced by immunoSEQ multiplex PCR, yet TCRdb's version contains in-frame clones alone and is incomplete. The sample has around 200,000 clones, 70% to 80% seen once. This chain links TRBV7-2 with TRBJ2-7; tentatively, D is TRBD2 (7 bases). This receptor was identified in a man over 45 who had recovered from COVID-19. Input material: peripheral blood. The CDR3 spells CASSATGGPAMQYF. The CDR3 DNA reads TGTGCCAGCAGCGCCACCGGGGGGCCAGCAATGCAGTACTTC. The full variable domain, with the rest looked up from reference TRBV7-2 and TRBJ2-7, is GAGVSQSPSNKVTEKGKDVELRCDPISGHTALYWYRQSLGQGLEFLIYFQGNSAPDKSGLPSDRFSAERTGGSVSTLTIQRTQQEDSAVYLCASSATGGPAMQYFGPGTRLTVT.